The clone carrying this T cell receptor (beta chain) was seen only a few times. Its antigen is currently unknown. The data belong to a study of T-cell memory formation after mild COVID-19. Study-wide background: The study found TCR clusters largely donor specific. The study's findings and limits: Researchers found some responding clones in pre-infection memory, a sign that cross-reactive memory joined. The study found balanced CD4/CD8 in clones contracting day 15 to 85 and a CD4+ lean in later expanders. Clones which contracted sat mainly in CM and EM if CD4+, and in EMRA if CD8+.

This CDR3 region has 16 residues. Germline V lookup: CDR1 SGHRS, CDR2 YFSETQ. Between the trimmed V and J ends, which lost 0 bases and 0 bases, there was a span of 11 bases. TCRdb processed the 5' RACE reads anew with MiXCR; each CDR3 protein has one entry. The repertoire has hundreds of thousands of distinct CDR3 sequences, around a sixth of them found once; the top ten carry about 12%. Material for sequencing was PBMCs or a T cell subset sorted from them (not recorded which). This chain joins TRBV5-1 and TRBJ2-3, with D unresolved. The receptor's source is an adult woman who had mild COVID-19 (a few samples of this study predate the infection). Cell type and time point are not known. CDR3 sequence reads: CASSLAWGSSTDTQYF. CDR3 nucleotide sequence: TGCGCCAGCAGCTTGGCTTGGGGATCTAGCACAGATACGCAGTATTTT.